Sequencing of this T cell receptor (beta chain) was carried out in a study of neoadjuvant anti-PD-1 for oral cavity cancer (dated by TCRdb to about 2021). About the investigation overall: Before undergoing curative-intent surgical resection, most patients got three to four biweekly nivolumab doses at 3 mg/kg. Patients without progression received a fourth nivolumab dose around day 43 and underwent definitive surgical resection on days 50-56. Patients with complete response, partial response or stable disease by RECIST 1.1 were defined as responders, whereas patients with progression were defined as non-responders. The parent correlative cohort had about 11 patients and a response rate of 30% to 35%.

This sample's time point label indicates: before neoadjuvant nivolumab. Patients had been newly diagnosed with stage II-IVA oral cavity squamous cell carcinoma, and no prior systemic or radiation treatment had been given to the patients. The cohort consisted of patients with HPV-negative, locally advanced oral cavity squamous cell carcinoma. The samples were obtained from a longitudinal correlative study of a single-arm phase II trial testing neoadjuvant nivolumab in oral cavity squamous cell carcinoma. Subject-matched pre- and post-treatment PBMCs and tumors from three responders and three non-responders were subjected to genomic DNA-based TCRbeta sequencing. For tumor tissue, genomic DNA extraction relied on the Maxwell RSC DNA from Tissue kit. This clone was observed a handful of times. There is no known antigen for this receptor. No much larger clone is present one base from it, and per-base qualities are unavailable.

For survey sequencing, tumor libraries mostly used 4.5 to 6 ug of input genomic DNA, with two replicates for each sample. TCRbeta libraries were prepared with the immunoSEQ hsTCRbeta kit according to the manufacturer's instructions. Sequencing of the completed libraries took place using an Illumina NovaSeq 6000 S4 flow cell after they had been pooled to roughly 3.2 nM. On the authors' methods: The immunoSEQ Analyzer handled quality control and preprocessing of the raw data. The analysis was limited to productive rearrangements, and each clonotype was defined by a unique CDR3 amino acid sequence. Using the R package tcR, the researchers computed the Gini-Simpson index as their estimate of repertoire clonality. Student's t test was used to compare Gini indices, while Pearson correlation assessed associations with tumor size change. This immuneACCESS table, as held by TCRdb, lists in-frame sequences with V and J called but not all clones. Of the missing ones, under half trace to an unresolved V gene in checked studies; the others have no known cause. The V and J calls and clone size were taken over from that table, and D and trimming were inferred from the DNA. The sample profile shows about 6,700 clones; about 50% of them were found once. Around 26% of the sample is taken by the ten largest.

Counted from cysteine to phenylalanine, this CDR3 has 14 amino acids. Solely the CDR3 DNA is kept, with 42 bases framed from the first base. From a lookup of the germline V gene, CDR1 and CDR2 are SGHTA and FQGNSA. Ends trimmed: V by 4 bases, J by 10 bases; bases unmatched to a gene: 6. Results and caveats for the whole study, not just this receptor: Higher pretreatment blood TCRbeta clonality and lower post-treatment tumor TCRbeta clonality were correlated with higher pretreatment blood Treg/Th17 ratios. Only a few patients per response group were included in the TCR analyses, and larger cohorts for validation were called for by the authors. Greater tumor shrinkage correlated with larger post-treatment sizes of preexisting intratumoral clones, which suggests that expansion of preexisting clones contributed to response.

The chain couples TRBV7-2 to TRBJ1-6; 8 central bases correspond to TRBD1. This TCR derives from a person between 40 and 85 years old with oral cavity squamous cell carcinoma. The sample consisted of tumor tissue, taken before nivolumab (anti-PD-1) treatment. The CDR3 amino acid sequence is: CASSSGQARSPLHF. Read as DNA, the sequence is TGTGCCAGCAGCTCGGGACAGGCTCGCTCACCCCTCCACTTT.